The entry below gives a single TCR beta chain sequence along with its context. This table comes from immunoSEQ multiplex PCR, and its TCRdb copy is limited to in-frame clones, with some not included. The table includes roughly 59,000 clones, 93% detected once. The CDR3 sequence is 16 residues long. Germline loops: CDR1 MNHEY, CDR2 SMNVEV (reference sequence). The V gene end was trimmed by 4 bases and the J gene end by 0 bases; junction bases not matched to a gene: 9. This record belongs to a study of T cell changes during pregnancy in multiple sclerosis. The sequence was obtained from a female donor with multiple sclerosis, enrolled in a pregnancy study. This rearrangement joins TRBV27 to TRBJ2-7, with 7 bases fitting TRBD2. The sample was CD4+ T cells from peripheral blood mononuclear cells, taken before pregnancy. Written as DNA, the CDR3 is TGTGCCAGCAGTTCACATAGCGGGTCGAGCTCCTACGAGCAGTACTTC. Its translation: CASSSHSGSSSYEQYF.